This TCR beta chain was retrieved from a study of cytomegalovirus exposure and HLA in healthy donors (dated by TCRdb to about 2017). Regarding the complete study: An earlier analysis of approximately 550 of the donors reported roughly 300 Gb of sequence data and more than 90 million unique TCR beta sequences from about 180 million T cells. Approximately 300 gigabases of sequencing data and roughly 81 million unique TCR sequences made up an early release that covered approximately 620 HLA-typed donors. Of the roughly 390 genotyped donors, 81% were placed in the genetic ancestry cluster associated with self-reported Caucasian donors. The study aimed to test whether signatures of past pathogen exposure could be identified by cataloging public T cell receptors. The T cell repertoires of under 750 subjects were profiled by immunosequencing and related to cytomegalovirus serostatus. A separate validation cohort of about 110 different subjects was used in addition to the approximately 640-subject first cohort. To predict cytomegalovirus infection status, the study brought together high-throughput TCR immunosequencing, statistical association of individual TCRs with disease status, and machine learning. A later analysis re-examined previously published TCR beta repertoires from 610 or so donors and added high-resolution HLA genotyping to investigate patterns of TCR occurrence. In the later analysis, no new phenotypic data were used to find candidate immune exposures; instead, reliance was placed on TCR beta sequences and their occurrence across donors. An earlier analysis of about 600 of the donors used high-throughput TCR beta sequencing to judge whether each TCR beta V gene segment behaved as functional or pseudogenic. Donor age, sex, ethnicity and CMV serostatus were compiled together with the repertoire data. A later genetic analysis took genome-wide SNP genotypes for about three fifths of the 666 donors and used that subset as a discovery cohort. All discovery cohort repertoires had been generated using a single sequencing platform. HLA typing included class I and class II loci at four-digit resolution. The number of typed donors differed by locus: roughly 629-630 for A, B, C, DRB1 and DQB1; some 540 for DQA1; about 600 for DPA1; and some 470 for DPB1. Because of strong linkage in the cohort, four to six DR-DQ haplotypes were treated as single units for association and clustering. Among 398 genotyped donors of the cohort, an average of roughly 240,000 unique TCR beta nucleotide sequences were sequenced per donor, around 18% of them non-productive.

The cohort consisted of 600 to 750 healthy bone marrow donors. At the time of sampling, every cohort member was nominally healthy, though immune exposures that went unrecorded were likely present. The donor tested CMV seronegative and was one of the 352 seronegative cohort members. A peripheral blood sample was provided by each donor, and peripheral blood mononuclear cells were used for TCR beta sequencing. The Qiagen DNeasy Blood Extraction Kit was used to extract genomic DNA from the blood cell samples. Regarding this clone: Its antigen target is currently unknown. Per-base quality was not reported, and no clone a single base away is much larger than it.

The CDR3 goes from the cysteine to the phenylalanine over 14 residues. Of all the DNA, just the CDR3 is kept, 42 bases in frame from base 1. Via the germline V gene, CDR1 is MDHEN and CDR2 SYDVKM. The full study reports these points: Cytomegalovirus status was reported to be diagnosed by the classifier with high specificity and sensitivity in both the original and validation cohorts. The only immune exposure information available for the cohort was CMV serostatus. A later analysis associated 16,951 TCR beta sequences with specific HLA alleles at a false discovery rate of 0.05. A few of the identified cytomegalovirus-associated TCR beta chains were confirmed in vitro to be specific for cytomegalovirus antigens. Only TCR beta chains were sequenced in this cohort, and the absence of alpha or paired-chain data limited detectable features. An earlier analysis of 450 to 750 of the donors showed that most TCR beta V segments appeared in productive rearrangements either about 87% or about 30% of the time, which broadly matched IMGT annotations. In a later analysis, HLA-associated TCR beta chains were found to be more clonally expanded and to have lower generation probabilities than equally common non-associated chains. A later genetic analysis reported fewer N-insertions in productive TCRs among donors in an Asian-associated ancestry cluster than the roughly 620-donor mean. A later genetic analysis associated a missense DCLRE1C variant with V-gene and J-gene trimming of TCR beta chains, and an independent cohort replicated the association. The study listed 150 to 200 TCR beta chains as associated with cytomegalovirus. Sequencing depth was assumed to be roughly uniform across donors in the presence/absence analyses, though that assumption may not hold. The sequencing pipeline was judged likely to have produced a cluster of highly shared sequence variants as a technical artifact. In a later analysis, most CMV-associated TCR beta chains were found to appear HLA-restricted, with HLA associations seemingly driven largely by CMV exposure. When HLA alleles, especially DR and DQ, strongly co-occurred, attributing TCR associations to individual alleles was difficult. A further reported finding was that TCR beta sequences accurately predicted the HLA-A and HLA-B alleles for most subjects in the first cohort. Because counts were too low, more than 15 rarely observed V segments, including chromosome 9 orphons, were left out of the earlier analysis of some 600 of the donors. Because HLA typing was unavailable for some donors at each locus, only the typed subset was used in association tests. Several of the top co-occurrence clusters appeared to be linked to parvovirus B19, influenza, CMV and Epstein-Barr virus, according to a later analysis. According to a later analysis, TCR association rates differed among HLA loci, with DRB1 alleles showing the most associated TCRs and HLA-C alleles showing the fewest. Some IMGT-functional V segments, including TRBV6-2 and TRBV6-3, could not be told apart with the 87-base-pair reads, so those segments were excluded. The authors suggested that the approach could potentially be extended to other disease states and immunological phenotypes. Linkage disequilibrium might explain the correlated functional status among segregating V segments, but an unknown experimental factor could not be ruled out. While some public TCRs were present in many individuals, most TCR sequences turned up only very rarely across donors.

Library generation was performed with the immunoSEQ multiplex PCR assay. For the multiplex PCR, a mixture combining 60 forward primers for TCR Vbeta segments and 13 reverse primers for TCR Jbeta segments was used. A multiplex PCR assay on genomic DNA amplified the CDR3 region of rearranged TCR beta genes. The amplified TCR beta libraries were sequenced on the Illumina HiSeq System as 87-base-pair reads. The original methods were these. Across the roughly 600 repertoires, a later analysis counted roughly 77 million unique TCR beta chains, roughly 11 million of which were shared by at least two donors. Raw reads were error-corrected and collapsed into unique sequences by a nearest-neighbor algorithm in which closely related sequences were merged to remove PCR and sequencing errors. To assign V, D and J gene segments, CDR3 sequences were aligned to IMGT reference sequences. For a sequence to be retained, at least a six-nucleotide match to both a V gene segment and a J gene segment was required. A rearrangement was called productive if the CDR3 had no stop codons and remained in frame with V and J, and every other rearrangement was called non-productive. CDR3 was defined by IMGT convention, running from the second conserved V-encoded cysteine to the conserved J-encoded phenylalanine. The earlier analysis of 587 of the donors excluded any sequence lacking an unambiguous match to a single V gene segment. An earlier analysis of about 600 of the donors called V segments functional above 56.7% productive rearrangements and segregating when the between-donor standard deviation exceeded 5%. To diagnose cytomegalovirus status from the catalog of TCR beta chain sequences, a statistical classification framework was built. A later analysis assigned V and J genes by comparing TCR nucleotide sequences with IMGT/GENE-DB human TR gene sequences. The TCRdist pipeline was used in a later analysis to assign CDR3 sequences and most-parsimonious VDJ recombination scenarios. In a later analysis, each TCR beta chain was defined by its CDR3 amino acid sequence together with its V-gene family, and reads lacking a unique V-gene family were excluded. To address suspected cross-contamination and a sequencing artifact, a later analysis removed several hundred highly shared, low-generation-probability nucleotide sequences. For each public chain, a later analysis derived a clonal expansion index from normalized ranks of inferred template counts within each repertoire. In a later analysis, generation probabilities were computed with a VDJ recombination model fitted to out-of-frame rearrangements, and the resulting probabilities were checked against IGoR. In a later analysis, hypergeometric tests were used to score TCR-TCR, TCR-HLA and TCR-CMV co-occurrence, with a repertoire-size bias correction applied to TCR pairs. In a later analysis, false discovery rates were estimated by permuting HLA or CMV assignments 20 times. In a later analysis, co-occurring TCRs were grouped using DBSCAN, with TCRdist sequence similarity added in when clustering inside HLA-allele-positive subsets. Repertoires with fewer than 30,000 or more than 120,000 public chains were left out of co-occurrence clustering, as were a few repertoires with anomalous nucleotide sharing. What TCRdb holds here is the immuneACCESS table cut down to in-frame rearrangements. Part of the clones is not present; checked against another copy, under half of the missing clones reflect an unresolved V gene, and the others are unexplained. V and J calls and clone size are given by that table; D and trimming were obtained from the DNA. Within this sample are some 150,000 clones, with roughly 76% of them counted one time only. The ten biggest clones cover 1.3% to 1.5% of the sample.

The rearrangement combines TRBV28 with TRBJ2-5; 8 bases in between match TRBD2. The better agreement between TRBJ2-7 and the DNA end casts doubt on the J call. Sequenced material: PBMCs. The TCR sequence derives from a man aged 60 to 75 in good health and CMV-seronegative. CDR3 loop: CASSKPGGAYEQYF. The base sequence is TGTGCCAGCAGTAAGCCCGGGGGGGCCTACGAGCAGTACTTC.